The clone carrying this T cell receptor (beta chain) occurred a few times. These data come from a study of blood T cells in healthy people across ages. The germline V and J ends were trimmed by 2 bases and 1 base, with 13 bases remaining between them. The CDR3 totals 15 residues. Germline CDR1 reads GTSNPN; CDR2 reads SVGIG (reference sequence). The use of a sample-barcoded 5' primer and a J-beta primer mix characterized a second PCR of 7 to 11 cycles. TCRdb reprocessed the 5' RACE reads with MiXCR, giving one entry per CDR3 protein. Of about 840,000 distinct CDR3 sequences listed, 29% are singletons. Healthy individuals of Caucasian origin from Russia, aged roughly 6 to 100, served as donors. The data also belong to a second study, concerning T cells of mothers and their children. That work contributes: Biologically related mothers and children overlapped slightly more than unrelated pairs, a non-significant difference. There were no persistent microchimeric T cell clones detected.

This receptor was taken from a middle-aged woman in good health. Sequencing used blood. This chain links TRBV30 with TRBJ2-3; D remains unclear. CDR3 in DNA: TGTGCCTGGAGTACCAATTGGGCCGGCACAGATACGCAGTATTTT. Translated: CAWSTNWAGTDTQYF.